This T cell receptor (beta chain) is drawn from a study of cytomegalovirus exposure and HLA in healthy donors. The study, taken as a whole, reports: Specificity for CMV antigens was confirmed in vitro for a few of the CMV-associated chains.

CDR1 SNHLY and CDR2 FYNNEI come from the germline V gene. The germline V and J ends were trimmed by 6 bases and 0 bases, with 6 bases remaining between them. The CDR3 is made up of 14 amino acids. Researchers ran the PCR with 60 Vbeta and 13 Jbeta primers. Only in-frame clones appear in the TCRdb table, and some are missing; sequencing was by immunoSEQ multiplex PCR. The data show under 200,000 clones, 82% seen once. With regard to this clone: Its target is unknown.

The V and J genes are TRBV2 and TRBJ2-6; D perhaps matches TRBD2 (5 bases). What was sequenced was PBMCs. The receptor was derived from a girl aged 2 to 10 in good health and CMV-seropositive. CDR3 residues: CASRTTSGANVLTF. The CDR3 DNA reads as TGTGCCAGCAGGACTACCTCTGGGGCCAACGTCCTGACTTTC.